The clone carrying this T cell receptor (beta chain) has more than one count but fewer than ten. No antigen is known for it. V lost 6 bases to trimming and J lost 1 base, with 9 bases between them. Germline V gene data show CDR1 as MNHNY and CDR2 as SVGAGI (reference sequence). This CDR3 has 13 residues. Researchers collected approximately 9.5 milliliters of peripheral blood from every single donor. This sample was included in a study of blood T cells in healthy people across ages. Study as a whole: Template switching captured about one barcoded beta molecule per two T cells.

Broader study findings: Estimates based on one million T cells were treated as lower bounds.

Then a second PCR, running about 6 to 11 cycles, was carried out with a sample-barcoded 5' primer and a J-beta primer mix. Using its own MiXCR run on the 5' RACE reads, TCRdb lists one record per CDR3 protein. The profile covers hundreds of thousands of distinct CDR3 sequences, with roughly 58% appearing a single time and approximately 40% taken by the ten largest. This sequence joins TRBV6-6 and TRBJ2-5; D uncertain. Material for sequencing was blood. This receptor was obtained from a man aged 60 to 75 in good health. Here the CDR3 DNA reads TGTGCCAGCAGGCCCCAGGTCCAAGAGACCCAGTACTTC. It specifies CASRPQVQETQYF.